What follows describes a single TCR beta chain. This clonotype came up a few times. Its antigen is still unknown. Base qualities are not at hand, and no much larger clone is one base apart. These data belong to a study of T cells after yellow fever vaccination (dated by TCRdb to 2018 to 2020). Study-wide context: The SMART-Seq v4 Ultra Low Input RNA kit was used to prepare libraries from fractions with low cell numbers. Blood samples were taken at several timepoints before and after primary and secondary immunization, and bulk PBMC replicates and cell subsets were isolated. To track T-cell clones before and after primary and booster YFV17D yellow fever vaccination, bulk TCR alpha and beta repertoires were sequenced longitudinally. The cohort comprised two healthy male donors, one aged 18 to 30 and one aged 30 to 40 years. Summary of the overall study and its limitations: Because only two donors were included in the study, the extent to which the findings can be generalized is limited. The secondary T-cell response was weaker than the primary response but faster, peaking on day 5 instead of day 15. A small share of clonotypes was detected in both CD4 and CD8 compartments, with the overlap likely arising from convergent recombination. Computational filtering was required because FACS-sorted repertoires could contain abundant contaminating clonotypes from the bulk population. After the booster, most clones that had expanded after primary vaccination were detected again (about 97% of CD4 and 70% to 90% of CD8), suggesting broad maintenance of memory.

Sequencer: Illumina NovaSeq 6000. TCR cDNA was synthesized by 5'RACE template switching, through which a universal primer site and unique molecular identifiers were introduced. cDNA synthesis was primed from both the TCR alpha and TCR beta constant segments. Library amplification involved two PCR steps, and the second step added sample barcodes and sequencing adapters. Sequencing of the libraries was done on either Illumina HiSeq 2500 (2x100 bp) or NovaSeq (2x150 bp). Per the source publication's procedure: MIGEC handled demultiplexing of reads and collapsing into UMI consensus sequences, while MiXCR performed V(D)J alignment. Vaccine-responding clonotypes were defined with edgeR using replicate PBMC samples, requiring FDR below 0.01 and a log2 fold change above 5 up to day 15. Each bulk clonotype received a CD4 or CD8 identity based on whether the sequenced CD4 or CD8 repertoire contained that clonotype at higher abundance. TCRdb reanalyzed the raw reads on its own, using fastp at Q25 for trimming and MiXCR for clone calling, and kept in-frame beta chains. Identical CDR3 protein sequences are pooled into one entry, listed with their most common genes and DNA. The V and J calls and clone size are TCRdb's, not the authors'. The sample table lists 350,000 to 450,000 distinct CDR3 sequences, about 17% of them with a count of one. The ten biggest clones cover around 17% of the sample.

In the paper's terms, the treatment or condition label means: live attenuated yellow fever vaccine strain. At each blood-draw timepoint, two biological replicates of bulk PBMCs were obtained. PBMCs were isolated from peripheral blood using a standard Ficoll-Paque protocol. TriZol was used to extract RNA from bulk PBMCs, from CD4 and CD8 fractions, and from dextramer-positive and dextramer-negative fractions. For this chain, trimming is 0 bases at the V end and 3 bases at the J end, and the number of junction bases without a gene match is 6. Taken from the germline V gene, the CDR1 and CDR2 loops are SGHRS and YFSETQ. The cysteine opens and the phenylalanine closes a CDR3 of 15 amino acids. The DNA shown is the 45-base CDR3, in frame from base 1.

Recombination connected TRBV5-1 to TRBJ2-7, with 7 bases aligning to TRBD2. The clonotype was recovered from a man younger than 35 who received the YFV17D yellow fever vaccine. Here the sequenced sample was PBMCs, taken before the yellow fever booster vaccination. The CDR3 amino acid sequence is: CASSLEAGTFYEQYF. The nucleotide sequence reads TGCGCCAGCAGCTTGGAAGCGGGGACCTTCTACGAGCAGTACTTC.